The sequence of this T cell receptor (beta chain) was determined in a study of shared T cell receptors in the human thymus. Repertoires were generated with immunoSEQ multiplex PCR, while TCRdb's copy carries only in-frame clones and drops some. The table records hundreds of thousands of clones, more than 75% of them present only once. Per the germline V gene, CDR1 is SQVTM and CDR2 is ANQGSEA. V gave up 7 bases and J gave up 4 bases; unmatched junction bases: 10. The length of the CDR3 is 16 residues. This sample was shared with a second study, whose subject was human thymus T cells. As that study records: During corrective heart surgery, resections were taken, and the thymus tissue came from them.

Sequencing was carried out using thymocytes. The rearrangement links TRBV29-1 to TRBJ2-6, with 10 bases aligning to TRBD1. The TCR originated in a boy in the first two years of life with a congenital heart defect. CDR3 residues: CSALDRGLPGANVLTF. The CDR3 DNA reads TGCAGCGCCTTAGACAGGGGGCTTCCCGGGGCCAACGTCCTGACTTTC.